This entry lists 24 T cell receptor beta chains sequenced from one sample in a study of vaccination and CD4 T cells after COVID-19. The treatment was: roughly nine-day PBMC culture with coronavirus spike peptide pools or control peptides (ViraFEST assay). CD4+ T cells that had been cultured provided DNA sequenced with the Oncomine TCR Beta short-read assay. MiXCR, applied by TCRdb to the PCR reads, yields one record per CDR3 protein. Here the sample spans approximately 10,000 distinct CDR3 sequences, over 60% being singletons. Which antigens these TCRs recognize remains unknown. The sequencing sample was made of CD4+ T cells from blood, cultured in vitro. These receptors were obtained from a human donor who had recovered from COVID-19.

The J gene is TRBJ1-1, the V gene TRBV2, with D possibly matching TRBD1 (5 bases). Trimming left V 8 bases short and J 0 bases short, with 10 bases between. CDR1 and CDR2 from the germline V gene are SNHLY and FYNNEI. The CDR3 is made up of 13 amino acids. CDR3 region: CASAGNMNTEAFF. CDR3 nucleotide sequence: TGTGCCAGCGCAGGGAATATGAACACTGAAGCTTTCTTT. The full variable domain, its missing parts supplied by reference TRBV2 and TRBJ1-1, is EPEVTQTPSHQVTQMGQEVILRCVPISNHLYFYWYRQILGQKVEFLVSFYNNEISEKSEIFDDQFSVERPDGSNFTLKIRSTKLEDSAMYFCASAGNMNTEAFFGQGTRLTVV.

The J gene is TRBJ2-5, the V gene TRBV5-1, with TRBD2 identical over 7 bases. J gave up 5 bases and V 0 bases, and 7 bases lay outside the gene matches. The germline V gene encodes CDR1 SGHRS and CDR2 YFSETQ. The CDR3 extends over 15 amino acids. The CDR3 DNA sequence: TGCGCCAGCAGCTTGGGTAGCGGGCACGCTGAGACCCAGTACTTC. It yields the protein CASSLGSGHAETQYF. The full variable domain, completed using reference TRBV5-1 and TRBJ2-5, is KAGVTQTPRYLIKTRGQQVTLSCSPISGHRSVSWYQQTPGQGLQFLFEYFSETQRNKGNFPGRFSGRQFSNSRSEMNVSTLELGDSALYLCASSLGSGHAETQYFGPGTRLLVL.

This clonotype has more than one count but fewer than ten. The chain joins TRBV27 to TRBJ1-1, with D maybe TRBD1 (5 bases). V was trimmed by 3 bases and J by 3 bases, leaving 8 bases between them. The CDR3 length is 13 residues. CDR1 and CDR2 (germline): MNHEY, SMNVEV (reference sequence). The CDR3 region is CASSLSRDTEAFF. CDR3 nucleotide sequence: TGTGCCAGCAGTTTGTCCAGGGACACTGAAGCTTTCTTT.

The chain employs TRBV5-6 and TRBJ1-5; tentatively, D is TRBD1 (6 bases). CDR3 length equals 15 residues. Trimming left V 0 bases short and J 6 bases short, with 13 bases between. Germline values: CDR1 SGHDT, CDR2 YYEEEE. The CDR3: CASSLEGSGVQPQHF. CDR3 nucleotide sequence: TGTGCCAGCAGCTTGGAAGGGTCAGGGGTTCAGCCCCAGCATTTT.

The chain is built from TRBV7-2 and TRBJ1-2, with D hard to call. Trimming took off 2 bases at V and 2 bases at J, with 12 bases between the two ends. This CDR3 contains 15 residues. Germline CDR1 and CDR2: SGHTA and FQGNSA. This CDR3 reads CASSLFKSMNYGYTF. The CDR3 bases are TGTGCCAGCAGCTTATTTAAGTCGATGAACTATGGCTACACCTTC.

J is TRBJ2-7 and V is TRBV7-9, with 10 bases that match TRBD1. The trim removed 3 bases at V and 9 bases at J, leaving 8 bases unmatched. The CDR3 is 14 amino acids. The germline gives CDR1 SEHNR, CDR2 FQNEAQ (reference sequence). The CDR3 bases are TGTGCCAGCAGCTTCGGGACAGGGGTACAGTGGCAGTACTTC. Translation gives CASSFGTGVQWQYF.

The rearrangement uses TRBV12-3 or TRBV12-4 and TRBJ2-3; D gene ambiguous. Trimming pared 3 bases from V and 4 bases from J, leaving 2 bases between. This CDR3 is 11 amino acids long. DNA of the CDR3: TGTGCCAGCAGTTTCTCAGATACGCAGTATTTT. Translating gives CASSFSDTQYF.

This clonotype appeared a few times. V is TRBV7-9 and J is TRBJ1-1; D call uncertain. V lost 6 bases and J lost 3, with 11 bases in between. This CDR3 is built from 13 residues. Germline V gene data show CDR1 as SEHNR and CDR2 as FQNEAQ (reference sequence). The CDR3 sequence: CASRESGDTEAFF. The CDR3 coding sequence is TGTGCCAGCAGGGAAAGTGGGGACACTGAAGCTTTCTTT.

The V gene is TRBV6-2 or TRBV6-3, the J gene TRBJ1-4, with TRBD1 matching over 9 bases. This CDR3 region has 20 residues. Germline V gene lookup returns CDR1 MNHEY and CDR2 SVGEGT. V trimming: 5 bases; J trimming: 0 bases; junction bases outside the gene matches: 16. The CDR3 nucleotides are TGTGCCAGCAGTGATCCTCCCGGGACAGGGTTCGGAGCAACTAATGAAAAACTGTTTTTT. This encodes CASSDPPGTGFGATNEKLFF.

The chain joins TRBV6-1 to TRBJ1-6, with 9 bases matching TRBD1. The CDR3 length is 15 residues. Looked up from germline, CDR1 is MNHNS and CDR2 is SASEGT. V dropped 7 bases and J dropped 6; count of bases not matched to a gene: 7. The CDR3 sequence is CASKRTGESNSPLHF. DNA of the CDR3: TGTGCCAGCAAAAGGACAGGGGAAAGTAATTCACCCCTCCACTTT.

The rearrangement links TRBV6-1 to TRBJ2-2, with D unclear. V was trimmed by 6 bases and J by 2 bases, leaving 10 bases between them. CDR3 length: 14 residues. From germline, CDR1 is MNHNS and CDR2 SASEGT. CDR3 residues: CASRLSVNTGELFF. The CDR3 bases are TGTGCCAGCAGGCTGTCGGTTAACACCGGGGAGCTGTTTTTT.

This chain connects TRBV7-2 to TRBJ1-2; D gene uncertain. This CDR3 is 14 amino acids long. Per the germline V gene, CDR1 is SGHTA and CDR2 is FQGNSA. V was trimmed by 1 base and J by 3 bases, leaving 9 bases between them. CDR3 bases: TGTGCCAGCAGCTTAGGACCAGCTTACTATGGCTACACCTTC. This translates into CASSLGPAYYGYTF.

This sequence joins TRBV11-2 and TRBJ1-2; 8 bases agree with TRBD1. The germline V gene has CDR1 SGHAT and CDR2 FQNNGV. The CDR3 is 20 residues long. The V and J ends lost 4 bases and 4 bases, in that order; junction bases with no gene match: 23. The CDR3 reads CASSSPRIRTGWDRIYGYTF. The DNA for the CDR3 is TGTGCCAGCAGCTCCCCTCGAATACGGACAGGGTGGGACCGTATCTATGGCTACACCTTC.

By proportion, this clonotype is large (0.1 to 1%). The V and J genes are TRBV7-2 and TRBJ1-5, with a possible D match to TRBD1 (6 bases). The ends were cut back, 2 bases at V and 3 bases at J, with 14 bases in the middle. CDR1 and CDR2 from the germline V gene are SGHTA and FQGNSA. The CDR3 runs to 16 residues. This CDR3 is CASSLRADRTNQPQHF. CDR3 coding DNA: TGTGCCAGCAGCTTACGAGCAGACAGGACCAATCAGCCCCAGCATTTT.

This chain joins TRBV28 and TRBJ2-5; TRBD1 matches 9 bases. The germline CDR1 and CDR2 sequences are MDHEN and SYDVKM. Losses at the gene ends were 5 bases for V and 5 bases for J; bases not matched to a gene: 9. The CDR3 spans 15 residues. The CDR3 reads CASSPGYRGRETQYF. The DNA of the CDR3 is TGTGCCAGCAGTCCAGGGTACAGGGGGCGGGAGACCCAGTACTTC.

This sequence joins TRBV19 and TRBJ1-3; no firm D call. The CDR3 is 12 amino acids. V lost 3 bases and J lost 3, with 3 bases in between. Germline V gene data show CDR1 as LNHDA and CDR2 as SQIVND (reference sequence). CDR3 bases: TGTGCCAGTAGTATCATTGGAAACACCATATATTTT. Translated: CASSIIGNTIYF.

The rearrangement joins TRBV11-2 to TRBJ2-2, with unresolved D. The CDR3 runs to 13 residues. V was cut by 5 bases and J by 3 bases, with 7 bases left in between. The germline V gene encodes CDR1 SGHAT and CDR2 FQNNGV. The CDR3 bases are TGTGCCAGCAGCCGTACTTACACCGGGGAGCTGTTTTTT. Amino acid sequence: CASSRTYTGELFF.

This clonotype was observed a few times. V gene TRBV6-1 combines with J gene TRBJ1-1; D is undetermined. Trimming pared 7 bases from V and 4 bases from J, leaving 16 bases between. This CDR3 has 14 residues. Germline CDR1 MNHNS, CDR2 SASEGT. The CDR3 loop reads CASNPVWLSTEAFF. In DNA, the CDR3 is TGTGCCAGCAATCCGGTTTGGTTGAGCACTGAAGCTTTCTTT.

This chain's CDR3 is CASSLDVRRGTGELFF. As DNA, the CDR3 is TGTGCCAGCAGCTTAGATGTAAGGAGGGGGACCGGGGAGCTGTTTTTT. The chain combines TRBV7-2 with TRBJ2-2; D may match TRBD1 or TRBD2 (6 bases each). Trimming removed 1 base from V and 5 bases from J, with 14 bases in between. This CDR3 comprises 16 residues. CDR1 and CDR2 from the germline V gene are SGHTA and FQGNSA. Supplemented by reference TRBV7-2 and TRBJ2-2, the full variable domain reads GAGVSQSPSNKVTEKGKDVELRCDPISGHTALYWYRQSLGQGLEFLIYFQGNSAPDKSGLPSDRFSAERTGGSVSTLTIQRTQQEDSAVYLCASSLDVRRGTGELFFGEGSRLTVL.

The chain combines TRBV18 with TRBJ2-2; maybe TRBD2 (6 bases). Deletions cut 3 bases from V and 0 bases from J, with 14 bases between. The CDR3 consists of 17 residues. Germline CDR1 reads KGHSH; CDR2 reads LQKENI. CDR3 DNA: TGTGCCAGCTCACCGCCCTTTGGAGGGTCGAACACCGGGGAGCTGTTTTTT. Protein: CASSPPFGGSNTGELFF.

The V gene is TRBV29-1, the J gene TRBJ1-3, with D possibly being TRBD1 (5 bases). Germline CDR1 reads SQVTM; CDR2 reads ANQGSEA. The CDR3 loop spans 16 amino acids. V lost 6 bases and J lost 4, with 22 bases in between. The CDR3 spells CSVAGTKGGSGNTIYF. As DNA, the CDR3 is TGCAGCGTCGCCGGGACTAAGGGCGGGTCCGGAAACACCATATATTTT.

The CDR3 protein is CASSPGTGLVPQHF. Written as DNA, the CDR3 is TGTGCCAGCAGTCCCGGGACAGGGCTTGTACCCCAGCATTTT. The chain combines TRBV12-3 or TRBV12-4 with TRBJ1-5; 9 nucleotides match TRBD1. CDR3 length: 14 amino acids. The V and J ends lost 5 bases and 10 bases, in that order; junction bases with no gene match: 9.

The rearrangement links TRBV3-1 to TRBJ1-2; TRBD1 aligns across 7 bases. The CDR3 has 14 amino acids. Per the germline V gene, CDR1 is LGHDT and CDR2 is YNNKEL (reference sequence). Losses at the gene ends were 1 base for V and 4 bases for J; bases not matched to a gene: 3. The CDR3 is CASSQGYRGYGYTF. DNA for the CDR3: TGTGCCAGCAGCCAAGGATACAGGGGCTATGGCTACACCTTC.

This clonotype was picked up one time. J is TRBJ2-5 and V is TRBV20-1; TRBD1 or TRBD2 may be the D gene (5 bases each). CDR3 length: 15 amino acids. V lost 5 bases, J lost 2 bases, and 18 bases lay in between. Germline lookup yields CDR1 DFQATT and CDR2 SNEGSKA (reference sequence). This chain's CDR3 is CSAGNPGLTQETQYF. CDR3 nucleotide sequence: TGCAGTGCTGGGAACCCGGGGCTCACTCAAGAGACCCAGTACTTC.